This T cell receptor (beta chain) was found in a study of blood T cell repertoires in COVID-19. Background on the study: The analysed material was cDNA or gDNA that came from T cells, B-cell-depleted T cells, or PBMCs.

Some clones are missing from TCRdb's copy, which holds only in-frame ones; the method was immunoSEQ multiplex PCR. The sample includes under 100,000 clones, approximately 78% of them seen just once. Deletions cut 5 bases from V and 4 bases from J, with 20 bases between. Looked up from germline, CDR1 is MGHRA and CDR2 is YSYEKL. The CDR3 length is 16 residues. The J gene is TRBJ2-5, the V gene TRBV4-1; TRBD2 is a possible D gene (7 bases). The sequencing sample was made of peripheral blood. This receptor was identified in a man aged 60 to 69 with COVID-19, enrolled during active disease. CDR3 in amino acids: CASSFDFSGGTETQYF. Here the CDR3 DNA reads TGCGCCAGCAGCTTCGATTTTTCGGGGGGCACAGAGACCCAGTACTTC.